The 31 T cell receptor beta chains in this list originate from one sample, sequenced in a study of CD8+ T cells in alopecia areata. Treatment defined: oral pan-JAK inhibitor, 5-10 mg twice daily. RNA was isolated and reverse transcribed to cDNA, the sequencing template. Generated by immunoSEQ multiplex PCR, the TCRdb table keeps only in-frame clones and is missing some. The repertoire consists of 200,000 or so clones, with around 43% occurring once and the leading ten covering about 2.6%. This material consisted of CD4+ T cells sorted from blood, taken at approximately week 36, from a patient treated with tofacitinib. The receptor set was obtained from a human donor with alopecia areata.

The CDR3 protein is CASSLLVQNTEAFF. The CDR3 region has the DNA TGCGCCAGCAGCCTTCTCGTCCAGAACACTGAAGCTTTCTTT. The rearrangement links TRBV5-1 to TRBJ1-1; D call uncertain. Germline V gene data show CDR1 as SGHRS and CDR2 as YFSETQ. This CDR3 region has 14 residues. Trimming stripped 4 bases from V and 1 base from J, with 11 bases between.

The chain is built from TRBV25-1 and TRBJ2-7; 7 nucleotides match TRBD1. The V gene end was trimmed by 6 bases and the J gene end by 1 base; junction bases not matched to a gene: 12. This CDR3 has 16 amino acids. Germline loops: CDR1 MGHDK, CDR2 SYGVNS. This chain's CDR3 is CASSDENRGRSYEQYF. CDR3 DNA sequence: TGTGCCAGCAGCGATGAAAACAGGGGACGGTCCTACGAGCAGTACTTC.

In this sample, this clone turned up many times. V usage is TRBV2 and J usage is TRBJ1-1; D uncertain. The CDR3 length is 14 residues. In germline, CDR1 is SNHLY, CDR2 FYNNEI. The V end was cut by 6 bases, the J end by 3 bases, with 14 bases between. DNA for the CDR3: TGTGCCAGCAGCCCAGGTGCAGTGGACACTGAAGCTTTCTTT. This translates into CASSPGAVDTEAFF. Drawing the rest from reference TRBV2 and TRBJ1-1, the complete variable domain is EPEVTQTPSHQVTQMGQEVILRCVPISNHLYFYWYRQILGQKVEFLVSFYNNEISEKSEIFDDQFSVERPDGSNFTLKIRSTKLEDSAMYFCASSPGAVDTEAFFGQGTRLTVV.

V and J are TRBV18 and TRBJ2-1; either TRBD1 or TRBD2 may supply D (5 bases each). V was cut by 2 bases and J by 9 bases, with 20 bases left in between. Germline CDR1 reads KGHSH; CDR2 reads LQKENI. This CDR3 region has 16 residues. In DNA form, the CDR3 reads TGTGCCAGCTCACCAGTCGGCCCGAGCGCTGGGGGTGAGCAGTTCTTC. Its protein product is CASSPVGPSAGGEQFF.

V and J are TRBV19 and TRBJ1-2, with D possibly being TRBD1 (5 bases). The germline gives CDR1 LNHDA, CDR2 SQIVND (reference sequence). The CDR3 totals 14 residues. Trimming cost V 5 bases and J 3 bases, with 13 bases left between them. The CDR3 nucleotides read TGTGCCAGTAGTTCGCCCCAGGGATACTATGGCTACACCTTC. It translates to CASSSPQGYYGYTF.

This clone was counted between two and nine times. The V call is TRBV29-1, the J call TRBJ2-5, with D possibly called TRBD1 or TRBD2 (5 bases each). The V end lost 5 bases, the J end lost 1 base, and 20 bases lay between the germline ends. The CDR3 consists of 16 residues. Germline CDR1 and CDR2: SQVTM and ANQGSEA. CDR3 nucleotide sequence: TGCAGCGTTCTGTCTCCCTGGGGCCGGGGCCAAGAGACCCAGTACTTC. This codes for CSVLSPWGRGQETQYF.

V is TRBV2 and J is TRBJ2-7; 8 nucleotides line up with TRBD1. The CDR3 covers 13 residues. The trim removed 5 bases at V and 5 bases at J, leaving 5 bases unmatched. The germline gives CDR1 SNHLY, CDR2 FYNNEI. CDR3: CASSKDRVDEQYF. The CDR3 bases are TGTGCCAGCAGTAAGGACAGGGTGGACGAGCAGTACTTC.

This clone was seen more than once but under ten times. The gene calls are TRBV28 and TRBJ1-2, with unresolved D. CDR1 is MDHEN and CDR2 is SYDVKM in the germline V gene. V was cut by 3 bases and J by 8 bases, with 13 bases left in between. The CDR3 spans 13 residues. The CDR3 DNA reads as TGTGCCAGCAGTTTTAACGAGAGAGTCGGCTACACCTTC. This codes for CASSFNERVGYTF.

The chain joins TRBV5-6 to TRBJ2-2; 13 bases agree with TRBD2. This CDR3 has 16 amino acids. Germline-derived CDR1 and CDR2 are SGHDT and YYEEEE. V shed 2 bases and J 7 bases; nucleotides not matched to a gene: 5. The CDR3 is CASSLRTSGRFGELFF. The CDR3 coding sequence is TGTGCCAGCAGCTTAAGGACTAGCGGGAGATTCGGGGAGCTGTTTTTT.

With regard to this clone: The same CDR3 can be traced to other DNA sequences in this sample. V usage is TRBV29-1 and J usage is TRBJ2-5, with 10 nucleotides matching TRBD2. The germline CDR1 and CDR2 sequences are SQVTM and ANQGSEA. V trimming: 4 bases; J trimming: 4 bases; junction bases outside the gene matches: 0. This CDR3 comprises 12 residues. Here the CDR3 reads CSVVAGGETQYF. DNA for the CDR3: TGCAGCGTTGTAGCGGGAGGAGAGACCCAGTACTTC.

There are a few counts of this clone. The chain joins TRBV6-5 to TRBJ1-2, with a possible D match to TRBD1 (6 bases). This CDR3 comprises 14 residues. Germline CDR1 is MNHEY and CDR2 is SVGAGI. Trimming shortened V by 2 bases and J by 3 bases, and 10 bases separated the two germline ends. The CDR3 protein is CASSYRDMDYGYTF. The CDR3, as DNA: TGTGCCAGCAGTTACCGGGACATGGACTATGGCTACACCTTC.

This clone was detected only a few times. The chain uses TRBV5-1 and TRBJ2-3, with D tentatively TRBD1 or TRBD2 (5 bases each). The CDR3 is 14 residues long. Germline-derived CDR1 and CDR2 are SGHRS and YFSETQ. V was cut by 7 bases and J by 3 bases, with 15 bases left in between. CDR3 residues: CASALRDQTDTQYF. The CDR3 DNA reads as TGCGCCAGCGCTCTTCGGGACCAAACAGATACGCAGTATTTT. Together with reference TRBV5-1 and TRBJ2-3, the CDR3 gives the full variable domain: KAGVTQTPRYLIKTRGQQVTLSCSPISGHRSVSWYQQTPGQGLQFLFEYFSETQRNKGNFPGRFSGRQFSNSRSEMNVSTLELGDSALYLCASALRDQTDTQYFGPGTRLTVL.

The chain joins TRBV27 to TRBJ2-7, with 10 nucleotides matching TRBD2. Per germline, CDR1 MNHEY and CDR2 SMNVEV (reference sequence). The ends lost 4 bases at V and 5 bases at J; junction bases unmatched: 5. The length of the CDR3 is 14 residues. The CDR3 sequence is CASSSLAGANEQYF. CDR3 bases: TGTGCCAGCAGTTCCCTAGCGGGAGCAAACGAGCAGTACTTC.

This clone was counted between two and nine times. The V and J genes are TRBV2 and TRBJ1-1; a possible D gene is TRBD1 (5 bases). The CDR3 spans 13 residues. Germline CDR1 SNHLY, CDR2 FYNNEI. Deletions cut 6 bases from V and 5 bases from J, with 13 bases between. The CDR3 DNA reads TGTGCCAGCAGCGGGGGGGTCGGAACTGAAGCTTTCTTT. Its protein is CASSGGVGTEAFF. The whole variable domain, remainder taken from reference TRBV2 and TRBJ1-1, is EPEVTQTPSHQVTQMGQEVILRCVPISNHLYFYWYRQILGQKVEFLVSFYNNEISEKSEIFDDQFSVERPDGSNFTLKIRSTKLEDSAMYFCASSGGVGTEAFFGQGTRLTVV.

In its sample, this clone was seen a few times. The chain uses TRBV27 and TRBJ1-2; 8 bases align to TRBD1. V trimming: 10 bases; J trimming: 4 bases; junction bases outside the gene matches: 14. CDR3 length: 15 residues. Germline CDR1 reads MNHEY; CDR2 reads SMNVEV (reference sequence). DNA for the CDR3: TGTGCCACCAGGCAGGGGGCGTTTGACGGCTATGGCTACACCTTC. Encoded protein: CATRQGAFDGYGYTF.

This clone was found many times. This sequence joins TRBV6-5 and TRBJ2-7, with 8 bases aligning to TRBD1. Germline V CDR1 and CDR2: MNHEY, SVGAGI. V lost 5 bases, J lost 7 bases, and 13 bases stayed unmatched. The CDR3 totals 15 residues. DNA of the CDR3: TGTGCCAGCAGTCCCCTGAGGACAGGGATTGGGGAGCAGTACTTC. Translated, it gives CASSPLRTGIGEQYF.

This sequence joins TRBV11-2 and TRBJ2-7; a weak D match, TRBD1 (5 bases). This CDR3 contains 13 residues. The V end was cut by 3 bases, the J end by 7 bases, with 13 bases between. CDR1 and CDR2 (germline): SGHAT, FQNNGV. The CDR3 sequence: CASSFSRAGEQYF. CDR3 DNA sequence: TGTGCCAGCAGCTTCTCCAGGGCTGGGGAGCAGTACTTC.

This clone came up a few times. The chain couples TRBV29-1 to TRBJ1-2; D is unclear. CDR1 and CDR2 from the germline V gene are SQVTM and ANQGSEA. The ends were cut back, 1 base at V and 5 bases at J, with 8 bases in the middle. This CDR3 is built from 12 residues. Written as DNA, the CDR3 is TGCAGCGTTGAAGCTACAGTATATGGCTACACCTTC. Amino acids: CSVEATVYGYTF. Variable domain in full (rest from reference TRBV29-1 and TRBJ1-2): SAVISQKPSRDICQRGTSLTIQCQVDSQVTMMFWYRQQPGQSLTLIATANQGSEATYESGFVIDKFPISRPNLTFSTLTVSNMSPEDSSIYLCSVEATVYGYTFGSGTRLTVV.

This clone was observed a single time. The V and J genes are TRBV7-9 and TRBJ1-1; TRBD1 matches at 12 bases. V gave up 7 bases and J gave up 3 bases; unmatched junction bases: 15. CDR1 and CDR2 (germline): SEHNR, FQNEAQ (reference sequence). The CDR3 has 18 amino acids. This CDR3 reads CASTFVGTGGLSDTEAFF. The CDR3 nucleotides read TGTGCCAGCACCTTTGTAGGGACAGGGGGCTTGTCGGACACTGAAGCTTTCTTT.

This clone was found many times. The chain has TRBV5-1 and TRBJ2-5; possibly TRBD2 for D (6 bases). V was cut by 2 bases and J by 10 bases, with 18 bases left in between. Germline values: CDR1 SGHRS, CDR2 YFSETQ. This CDR3 spans 14 amino acids. The CDR3 DNA reads as TGCGCCAGCAGCTTTCGGACGGGAGATGGGGGCCAGTACTTC. Translated: CASSFRTGDGGQYF.

The rearrangement uses TRBV7-2 and TRBJ2-1; TRBD2 agrees at 8 bases. V lost 6 bases, J lost 5 bases, and 6 bases stayed unmatched. The V gene's germline CDR1 is SGHTA and CDR2 FQGNSA. This CDR3 region has 14 residues. The CDR3: CASRELAEHNEQFF. The CDR3 coding sequence is TGTGCCAGCAGGGAACTAGCGGAGCACAATGAGCAGTTCTTC.

V usage is TRBV6-1 and J usage is TRBJ2-3; D is uncertain. Per germline, CDR1 MNHNS and CDR2 SASEGT. Trimming took off 6 bases at V and 6 bases at J, with 13 bases between the two ends. The CDR3 contains 13 residues. CDR3 region: CASRVPVKDTQYF. CDR3 in DNA: TGTGCCAGCAGAGTACCGGTTAAGGATACGCAGTATTTT.

This chain links TRBV4-1 with TRBJ2-7, with 12 bases identical to TRBD2. The germline V gene encodes CDR1 MGHRA and CDR2 YSYEKL. The CDR3 spans 15 residues. V lost 5 bases to trimming and J lost 3 bases; unmatched junction nucleotides: 5. CDR3 residues: CASSSGLAGYYEQYF. In nucleotides, the CDR3 is TGCGCCAGCAGCTCGGGACTAGCGGGTTACTACGAGCAGTACTTC.

The V gene is TRBV30, the J gene TRBJ2-3, with D possibly matching TRBD2 (5 bases). The germline V and J ends were trimmed by 2 bases and 6 bases, with 9 bases remaining between them. Germline CDR1 and CDR2: GTSNPN and SVGIG (reference sequence). CDR3 length: 12 residues. CDR3 sequence reads: CAWSLATDTQYF. The CDR3 DNA sequence: TGTGCCTGGAGTCTAGCAACGGATACGCAGTATTTT.

This clone was seen a handful of times. This CDR3 reads CAISELGAAYEQYF. CDR3 sequence (DNA): TGTGCCATCAGTGAACTGGGGGCGGCCTACGAGCAGTACTTC. The V call is TRBV10-3, the J call TRBJ2-7, with D maybe TRBD1 (6 bases). This CDR3 is built from 14 residues. V shed 3 bases and J shed 2 bases, with 11 bases lying between them. CDR1 is ENHRY, CDR2 SYGVKD, per germline.

The CDR3 nucleotides are TGCAGCGTTGGTTGGGGAGAAGCTGGCTACACCTTC. This translates into CSVGWGEAGYTF. The chain links TRBV29-1 to TRBJ1-2; unclear D gene. The CDR3 has 12 residues. Germline V CDR1 and CDR2: SQVTM, ANQGSEA. Trimming pared 4 bases from V and 7 bases from J, leaving 13 bases between. The full variable domain, completed using reference TRBV29-1 and TRBJ1-2, is SAVISQKPSRDICQRGTSLTIQCQVDSQVTMMFWYRQQPGQSLTLIATANQGSEATYESGFVIDKFPISRPNLTFSTLTVSNMSPEDSSIYLCSVGWGEAGYTFGSGTRLTVV.

Here the CDR3 DNA reads TGTGCCAGCAGCTTAGAGGGGGAGCTGTTTTTT. It yields the protein CASSLEGELFF. The gene calls are TRBV7-6 and TRBJ2-2; D call uncertain. With 1 base removed from V and 8 bases from J, the gap between germline ends came to 2 bases. Germline V gene sequence: CDR1 SGHVS, CDR2 FNYEAQ. The CDR3 has 11 residues.

This clone was recorded once. The rearrangement links TRBV7-9 to TRBJ1-1; a possible D gene is TRBD1 (5 bases). V lost 2 bases to trimming and J lost 4 bases, with 14 bases between them. The CDR3 is 15 amino acids. Germline lookup yields CDR1 SEHNR and CDR2 FQNEAQ (reference sequence). The CDR3 nucleotides are TGTGCCAGCAGCTTATCGAGGGGCCGGGGCACTGAAGCTTTCTTT. Its translation is CASSLSRGRGTEAFF.

A few counts support this clone. This sequence joins TRBV4-1 and TRBJ2-1; possible D gene TRBD2, 5 bases. Germline assignment: CDR1 MGHRA and CDR2 YSYEKL. CDR3 length: 16 amino acids. The V gene lost 0 bases and the J gene lost 2 bases, with 11 bases spanning the gap. CDR3 sequence (DNA): TGCGCCAGCAGCCAAGAGGTCCAGCGGCCCTACAATGAGCAGTTCTTC. Residues: CASSQEVQRPYNEQFF.

The chain has TRBV29-1 and TRBJ1-1, with a tentative D call TRBD1 (5 bases). CDR1 and CDR2 (germline): SQVTM, ANQGSEA. V lost 2 bases and J lost 2, with 12 bases in between. CDR3 length: 14 residues. The CDR3 here is CSVEKRQLNTEAFF. The CDR3, as DNA: TGCAGCGTTGAAAAGAGACAGCTAAACACTGAAGCTTTCTTT.

This sequence joins TRBV5-1 and TRBJ2-5; D remains unclear. Trimming removed 3 bases from V and 0 bases from J, with 12 bases in between. The CDR3 totals 15 residues. Germline V CDR1 and CDR2: SGHRS, YFSETQ. CDR3 protein: CASSSLTKYQETQYF. CDR3 DNA: TGCGCCAGCAGCTCGCTAACTAAGTACCAAGAGACCCAGTACTTC.